Below, 21 T cell receptor beta chains from the same sample are listed, as sequenced in a study of OX40 agonist ivuxolimab in advanced cancers. Method: immunoSEQ multiplex PCR; TCRdb's copy keeps in-frame clones and lacks some. The profile shows roughly 110,000 clones, about nine tenths of them singletons. This sample comprised CD4+ or CD8+ T cells sorted from blood, obtained in a trial of the OX40 agonist ivuxolimab. Source of these receptors: an adult with an advanced solid tumor such as melanoma, head and neck, liver or kidney cancer.

This clone was counted between two and nine times. In nucleotides, the CDR3 is TGTGCCAGCAGCTTGTGGGTCGCGATCTCTGGAAACACCATATATTTT. This encodes CASSLWVAISGNTIYF. The gene calls are TRBV7-9 and TRBJ1-3; D not resolved. CDR1 and CDR2 (germline): SEHNR, FQNEAQ (reference sequence). With 3 bases removed from V and 0 bases from J, the gap between germline ends came to 12 bases. This CDR3 has 16 amino acids.

The chain combines TRBV30 with TRBJ1-1; D might be TRBD1 (6 bases). The CDR3 length is 13 residues. The V gene lost 4 bases and the J gene lost 1 base, with 10 bases spanning the gap. Per the germline V gene, CDR1 is GTSNPN and CDR2 is SVGIG (reference sequence). CDR3 bases: TGTGCCTGGACTAGAGGGGGGAACACTGAAGCTTTCTTT. Protein: CAWTRGGNTEAFF.

The rearrangement uses TRBV11-3 and TRBJ2-2; tentatively, D is TRBD2 (5 bases). Germline CDR1 and CDR2: SGHNT and YENEEA. The CDR3 runs to 13 residues. Trimming removed 4 bases from V and 5 bases from J, with 8 bases in between. CDR3 DNA: TGTGCCAGCAGCTGGACTTGGACCGGGGAGCTGTTTTTT. Encoded protein: CASSWTWTGELFF.

Notes on this clone: Other DNA sequences of this sample code for an identical CDR3. The chain is built from TRBV30 and TRBJ1-5, with D possibly being TRBD1 (5 bases). The CDR3 is made up of 14 amino acids. V dropped 2 bases and J dropped 5 bases, with 13 bases sitting between them. Germline loops: CDR1 GTSNPN, CDR2 SVGIG (reference sequence). This CDR3 reads CAWSLGQGHQPQHF. The CDR3 nucleotides are TGTGCCTGGAGTTTAGGGCAGGGCCATCAGCCCCAGCATTTT.

This sequence joins TRBV30 and TRBJ1-2, with TRBD1 matching over 10 bases. Germline V lookup: CDR1 GTSNPN, CDR2 SVGIG (reference sequence). This CDR3 contains 13 residues. Trimming cost V 8 bases and J 2 bases; bases outside gene matches: 5. Written as DNA, the CDR3 is TGTGCCCTACGGGACAGGGGAAACTATGGCTACACCTTC. Its protein is CALRDRGNYGYTF.

The chain joins TRBV5-1 to TRBJ1-1, with D hard to call. CDR3 size: 14 residues. Trimming removed 4 bases at V and 1 base at J, with 11 bases between. CDR1 is SGHRS, CDR2 YFSETQ, per germline. The CDR3 sequence is CASSVGPGNTEAFF. Written as DNA, the CDR3 is TGCGCCAGCAGCGTGGGTCCGGGGAACACTGAAGCTTTCTTT.

The J gene is TRBJ2-3, the V gene TRBV6-5, with TRBD2 matching over 7 bases. Germline V CDR1 and CDR2: MNHEY, SVGAGI. V trimming: 6 bases; J trimming: 0 bases; junction bases outside the gene matches: 6. The CDR3 runs 15 residues. The DNA of the CDR3 is TGTGCCAGCAGAGTAGCGGGCCCTAGCACAGATACGCAGTATTTT. Translating gives CASRVAGPSTDTQYF.

This clone showed up just a few times. V is TRBV5-1 and J is TRBJ2-1; 7 nucleotides match TRBD2. Germline CDR1 reads SGHRS; CDR2 reads YFSETQ. V gave up 4 bases and J gave up 5 bases; unmatched junction bases: 6. The CDR3 is 14 amino acids. CDR3 sequence reads: CASSKRDYHNEQFF. CDR3 coding DNA: TGCGCCAGCAGCAAACGGGACTACCACAATGAGCAGTTCTTC. The full variable domain, rest sourced from reference TRBV5-1 and TRBJ2-1, is KAGVTQTPRYLIKTRGQQVTLSCSPISGHRSVSWYQQTPGQGLQFLFEYFSETQRNKGNFPGRFSGRQFSNSRSEMNVSTLELGDSALYLCASSKRDYHNEQFFGPGTRLTVL.

The chain has TRBV7-8 and TRBJ2-3, with TRBD1 as a possible D gene (5 bases). There are 15 residues in the CDR3. The V gene's germline CDR1 is SGHVS and CDR2 FQNEAQ. The germline V and J ends were trimmed by 1 base and 2 bases, with 10 bases remaining between them. This CDR3 is CASSLGRTYTDTQYF. The CDR3 DNA follows: TGTGCCAGCAGCTTAGGAAGGACATACACAGATACGCAGTATTTT.

This chain links TRBV28 with TRBJ2-3; 7 positions agree with TRBD1. After removal of 5 bases from V and 3 bases from J, the junction contained 8 bases not matched to a gene. The germline V gene encodes CDR1 MDHEN and CDR2 SYDVKM. The CDR3 is 15 residues long. CDR3 nucleotide sequence: TGTGCCAGCAGTCCCCCCCGCAGGGGGACAGATACGCAGTATTTT. Protein product: CASSPPRRGTDTQYF.

The chain links TRBV2 to TRBJ2-7, with TRBD1 matching over 7 bases. Trimming removed 7 bases from V and 0 bases from J; junction bases left unmatched: 3. The germline gives CDR1 SNHLY, CDR2 FYNNEI. The CDR3 is 13 residues long. DNA for the CDR3: TGTGCCAGCAATACAGGGGCCTCCTACGAGCAGTACTTC. This translates into CASNTGASYEQYF.

The chain is built from TRBV5-1 and TRBJ1-1, with D unresolved. Germline V lookup: CDR1 SGHRS, CDR2 YFSETQ. The CDR3 spans 14 residues. V was clipped by 5 bases and J by 6 bases, with 17 bases between them. The CDR3 here is CASRSWGDGAEAFF. The CDR3 DNA sequence: TGCGCCAGCAGATCATGGGGAGATGGAGCTGAAGCTTTCTTT.

The V gene is TRBV28, the J gene TRBJ2-3; TRBD2 matches at 7 bases. V lost 6 bases and J lost 4; bases outside the gene matches: 10. The CDR3 contains 15 residues. Germline CDR1 is MDHEN and CDR2 is SYDVKM. CDR3 amino acids: CASSPGGTRADTQYF. DNA for the CDR3: TGTGCCAGCAGCCCCGGGGGGACCAGAGCAGATACGCAGTATTTT.

The chain employs TRBV7-8 and TRBJ2-3; the match to TRBD2 covers 11 bases. Germline V gives CDR1 SGHVS, CDR2 FQNEAQ. CDR3 length: 20 amino acids. V gave up 1 base and J gave up 0 bases; unmatched junction bases: 12. The CDR3 reads CASSLDVLAGASSSTDTQYF. CDR3 bases: TGTGCCAGCAGCTTAGACGTACTAGCGGGGGCTTCGTCTAGCACAGATACGCAGTATTTT.

The chain employs TRBV2 and TRBJ1-5, with D unresolved. The ends were cut back, 4 bases at V and 0 bases at J, with 13 bases in the middle. This CDR3 spans 16 amino acids. Germline V lookup: CDR1 SNHLY, CDR2 FYNNEI. The CDR3 region has the DNA TGTGCCAGCAGTGTGGTAGGGCCCTATAGCAATCAGCCCCAGCATTTT. Its translation is CASSVVGPYSNQPQHF.

The chain combines TRBV11-1 with TRBJ2-3; 8 nucleotides agree with TRBD1. Germline V CDR1 and CDR2: SGHAT, FQDESV (reference sequence). V gave up 7 bases and J gave up 6 bases; unmatched junction bases: 12. The CDR3 totals 15 residues. CDR3 amino acids: CASKKETGVADTQYF. CDR3 sequence (DNA): TGTGCCAGCAAAAAGGAGACAGGGGTCGCCGATACGCAGTATTTT.

This sequence joins TRBV6-5 and TRBJ1-2, with 8 bases that match TRBD1. The CDR3 consists of 14 residues. Germline V lookup: CDR1 MNHEY, CDR2 SVGAGI. After removal of 6 bases from V and 8 bases from J, the junction contained 11 bases not matched to a gene. CDR3 residues: CASRQGQGRGGYTF. The DNA for the CDR3 is TGTGCCAGCAGGCAAGGACAGGGAAGAGGCGGCTACACCTTC.

The V gene is TRBV7-2, the J gene TRBJ1-4; no definite D call. The CDR3 length is 14 residues. CDR1 is SGHTA and CDR2 is FQGNSA in the germline V gene. The V end was cut by 2 bases, the J end by 1 base, with 5 bases between. The CDR3 region is CASSLRLTNEKLFF. The CDR3 nucleotides read TGTGCCAGCAGCTTACGGTTAACTAATGAAAAACTGTTTTTT.

The gene calls are TRBV10-3 and TRBJ2-7; 9 positions match TRBD1. The CDR3 is 13 amino acids. Germline CDR1 is ENHRY and CDR2 is SYGVKD. J gave up 4 bases and V 7 bases, and 5 bases lay outside the gene matches. DNA of the CDR3: TGTGCCATCACGCCGACAGGGGGGTACGAGCAGTACTTC. It encodes CAITPTGGYEQYF.

The genes are TRBV5-1 and TRBJ2-3; 14 bases match TRBD2. The V gene's germline CDR1 is SGHRS and CDR2 YFSETQ. J gave up 0 bases and V 4 bases, and 7 bases lay outside the gene matches. CDR3 length: 18 residues. CDR3 residues: CASSVGTSGGLSTDTQYF. The CDR3 DNA follows: TGCGCCAGCAGCGTAGGGACTAGCGGGGGCCTAAGCACAGATACGCAGTATTTT.

This clone was observed many times. The chain is built from TRBV19 and TRBJ2-1; D is possibly TRBD2 (5 bases). Germline lookup yields CDR1 LNHDA and CDR2 SQIVND (reference sequence). The V gene lost 7 bases and the J gene lost 2 bases, with 9 bases spanning the gap. The CDR3 contains 13 residues. The CDR3: CASMTLAYNEQFF. The CDR3 region has the DNA TGTGCCAGTATGACACTAGCCTACAATGAGCAGTTCTTC.